This is a list of T cell receptor beta chains from one sample in a study of T cells generated in artificial thymic organoids. Antigen specificity for these receptors is unknown. MiXCR, applied by TCRdb to the 5' RACE reads, yields one record per CDR3 protein. This sample yields 8,200 or so distinct CDR3 sequences, of which 20% to 30% are seen a single time; around 3.1% belongs to the top ten. The sequenced sample was naive CD8+ T cells grown in artificial thymic organoids from cord blood stem and progenitor cells. The receptors originated from a human donor who gave cord blood stem cells for thymic organoid culture, a cardiac surgery patient who gave postnatal thymus, or a blood donor (not recorded which). The CDR3 runs from the conserved cysteine through the conserved F or W. The order of the fields is V gene, D gene, J gene, clone size, CDR3 protein, CDR3 DNA. A D gene is named only where the DNA matches it firmly. The size field is filled for only some rows; it gives once, few, many or a size class.

>TRBV12-3/TRBV12-4|NA|TRBJ1-2|few
CASSLFNRDAYGYTF
TGTGCCAGCAGTTTATTTAACAGGGACGCCTATGGCTACACCTTC
>TRBV7-9|NA|TRBJ2-3|NA
CASSTRLGVRTDTQYF
TGTGCCAGCAGCACAAGGTTGGGGGTCCGCACAGATACGCAGTATTTT
>TRBV11-2|TRBD2|TRBJ2-3|NA
CASSLAGGGDTQYF
TGTGCCAGCAGCTTGGCGGGGGGGGGAGATACGCAGTATTTT
>TRBV11-2|NA|TRBJ2-7|medium-sized
CASSSDRDHPSYEQYF
TGTGCCAGCAGCTCCGACCGGGACCACCCCTCCTACGAGCAGTACTTC
>TRBV11-2|TRBD1|TRBJ2-7|NA
CASRLFPGTGHYEQYF
TGTGCCAGCAGACTTTTTCCCGGGACAGGGCACTACGAGCAGTACTTC
>TRBV6-2/TRBV6-3|NA|TRBJ1-2|medium-sized
CASSYSYRPLDYGYTF
TGTGCCAGCAGTTACTCGTACAGGCCACTTGACTATGGCTACACCTTC
>TRBV10-3|NA|TRBJ2-3|NA
CAIGSANTQYF
TGTGCCATCGGTAGCGCGAATACGCAGTATTTT
>TRBV6-2/TRBV6-3|NA|TRBJ2-1|medium-sized
CASSYPSSYNEQFF
TGTGCCAGCAGTTACCCAAGCTCCTACAATGAGCAGTTCTTC
>TRBV7-8|NA|TRBJ2-7|NA
CASSFRRRGSYEQYF
TGTGCCAGCAGCTTCCGACGGCGGGGCTCCTACGAGCAGTACTTC
>TRBV12-3/TRBV12-4|TRBD2|TRBJ2-1|medium-sized
CASSFFGRGGDNEQFF
TGTGCCAGCAGTTTCTTCGGGCGGGGGGGCGACAATGAGCAGTTCTTC
>TRBV2|NA|TRBJ1-5|NA
CASSLGGACNQPQHF
TGTGCCAGCAGCTTGGGGGGCGCCTGCAATCAGCCCCAGCATTTT
>TRBV29-1|NA|TRBJ2-7|NA
CSALRAHEQYF
TGCAGCGCCCTAAGGGCCCACGAGCAGTACTTC
>TRBV20-1|NA|TRBJ1-1|NA
CSARQAPLKGAFF
TGCAGTGCTCGACAGGCTCCTCTGAAGGGCGCTTTCTTT
>TRBV20-1|NA|TRBJ2-3|NA
CSASRTAREDF
TGCAGTGCTAGCCGGACAGCGAGGGAGGATTTT
>TRBV4-1|TRBD1|TRBJ2-7|few
CASSEGQGTYEQYF
TGCGCCAGCAGCGAGGGACAGGGTACCTACGAGCAGTACTTC
>TRBV4-3|NA|TRBJ1-6|few
CASSQEWDTGGSYNSPLHF
TGCGCCAGCAGCCAAGAATGGGACACTGGAGGGTCCTATAATTCACCCCTCCACTTT
>TRBV5-6|TRBD1|TRBJ1-2|medium-sized
CASSLLALQGKYGYTF
TGTGCCAGCAGCTTGCTAGCCCTACAGGGGAAGTATGGCTACACCTTC
>TRBV7-9|NA|TRBJ2-7|medium-sized
CASSTRTKGGEQYF
TGTGCCAGCAGCACCCGGACGAAGGGCGGCGAGCAGTACTTC
>TRBV6-5|NA|TRBJ1-6|NA
CASSYSGRWNNSPLHF
TGTGCCAGCAGTTACTCAGGCCGGTGGAATAATTCACCCCTCCACTTT
>TRBV6-6|TRBD1|TRBJ2-4|NA
CASSYCSPRGAKNIQYF
TGTGCCAGCAGTTACTGCTCGCCCAGGGGGGCCAAAAACATTCAGTACTTC
>TRBV5-1|NA|TRBJ1-2|medium-sized
CASSLEVGQSTYGYTF
TGCGCCAGCAGCTTGGAAGTAGGCCAAAGTACCTATGGCTACACCTTC
>TRBV20-1|TRBD2|TRBJ2-3|medium-sized
CSAYFGTSTDTQYF
TGCAGTGCTTACTTCGGGACTAGTACGGATACGCAGTATTTT
>TRBV20-1|TRBD1|TRBJ1-2|medium-sized
CSASSGTGINYGYTF
TGCAGTGCTAGCTCCGGGACAGGAATTAACTATGGCTACACCTTC
>TRBV27|NA|TRBJ2-3|few
CASSLLAHTDTQYF
TGTGCCAGCAGTTTACTAGCGCACACAGATACGCAGTATTTT
>TRBV7-4|TRBD1|TRBJ2-3|few
CASSYRGRSTDTQYF
TGTGCCAGCAGCTACAGGGGGCGAAGCACAGATACGCAGTATTTT
>TRBV18|NA|TRBJ1-6|NA
CASSLQGLNNSPLHF
TGTGCCAGCTCGTTGCAGGGGCTCAATAATTCACCCCTCCACTTT
>TRBV4-1|TRBD2|TRBJ2-7|NA
CASSQCLAGGPYGQYF
TGCGCCAGCAGCCAGTGTCTAGCGGGGGGCCCTTACGGGCAGTACTTC
>TRBV7-4|NA|TRBJ2-5|NA
CASSLGWDETQYF
TGTGCCAGCAGCTTAGGCTGGGACGAGACCCAGTACTTC
>TRBV11-2|NA|TRBJ2-7|few
CASSFPSEGGLPYEQYF
TGTGCCAGCAGCTTCCCCTCCGAAGGAGGGCTTCCCTACGAGCAGTACTTC
>TRBV5-1|TRBD1|TRBJ1-4|NA
CASSLERGPYHEKLFF
TGCGCCAGCAGCTTGGAAAGGGGGCCATACCATGAAAAACTGTTTTTT
>TRBV10-3|TRBD1|TRBJ2-7|few
CAISGQGPYEQYF
TGTGCCATCAGTGGACAGGGCCCCTACGAGCAGTACTTC